This is a list of T cell receptor beta chains from one sample in a study of Graves' ophthalmopathy and Graves' hyperthyroidism. TCRdb analysed the multiplex PCR reads with MiXCR anew, one entry per CDR3 protein. The sample holds approximately 150,000 distinct CDR3 sequences, 35% to 50% seen once. The specimen was peripheral blood. These TCRs come from a man aged 25 to 40 with Graves' ophthalmopathy. CDR3s leave out the opening cysteine and the closing phenylalanine or tryptophan. Each record gives: V gene, D gene, J gene, CDR3 protein. D genes are given only for firm matches.

TRBV28	TRBD1	TRBJ2-7	ASSPTGVYEQY
TRBV7-8	TRBD1	TRBJ2-7	ASSSSRGTASYEQY
TRBV28	TRBD1	TRBJ1-5	ASRRTGSYQPQH
TRBV6-4	-	TRBJ1-1	ASGGRGNTEAF
TRBV10-3	-	TRBJ1-1	AISGGGDTEAF
TRBV3-1	TRBD1	TRBJ2-7	ASSRGQGLDEQY
TRBV12-3/TRBV12-4	-	TRBJ1-6	ASSPGWAGSGSPLH
TRBV30	TRBD1	TRBJ1-2	AWDKGQTLGGYT
TRBV7-8	-	TRBJ2-7	ASSLEGTGLSIYEQY
TRBV12-3/TRBV12-4	-	TRBJ1-2	ASSLVGASPGGYT
TRBV6-1	-	TRBJ1-6	ASRHGTNSPLH
TRBV12-3/TRBV12-4	-	TRBJ1-1	ASSLVSTPNTEAF
TRBV28	-	TRBJ1-5	ASSLTRRAGGQPQH
TRBV30	TRBD1	TRBJ1-5	AWNSDRGKPQH
TRBV6-1	-	TRBJ1-6	ASRSGGTAGPLH
TRBV29-1	TRBD1	TRBJ2-7	SVEVTGVGGEQY